These 29 T cell receptor beta chains were sequenced from one sample in a study of shared clonotypes between healthy human individuals. Clones were sequenced by immunoSEQ multiplex PCR, and TCRdb holds only the in-frame ones, with some missing. The table includes 1.5 million to 2.5 million clones, approximately 94% detected once. As defined, naive CD8 cells were CD45RO-negative and positively selected for CCR7, with terminally differentiated effector memory CD45RA+ cells excluded. Specimen: naive CD8+ T cells sorted from blood. Receptors originate from a man aged 18 to 30 in good health.

This chain connects TRBV7-9 to TRBJ1-2, with D unclear. The CDR3 runs 13 residues. The V gene lost 5 bases and the J gene lost 1 base, with 8 bases spanning the gap. Germline CDR1 is SEHNR and CDR2 is FQNEAQ (reference sequence). The CDR3 sequence: CASSHAVNYGYTF. In DNA form, the CDR3 reads TGTGCCAGCAGCCATGCAGTTAACTATGGCTACACCTTC.

This rearrangement joins TRBV5-1 to TRBJ1-1, with 8 bases matching TRBD1. Germline values: CDR1 SGHRS, CDR2 YFSETQ. V was pared by 0 bases and J by 1 base, with 8 bases of the junction left unmatched. The CDR3 length is 17 residues. This CDR3 is CASSLVPGQAANTEAFF. The CDR3 coding sequence is TGCGCCAGCAGCTTGGTCCCGGGACAGGCTGCGAACACTGAAGCTTTCTTT.

The gene calls are TRBV19 and TRBJ1-3; D uncertain. V was cut by 3 bases and J by 3 bases, with 6 bases left in between. This CDR3 comprises 13 residues. Germline assignment: CDR1 LNHDA and CDR2 SQIVND (reference sequence). This CDR3 is CASSMKFGNTIYF. The CDR3 DNA is TGTGCCAGTAGTATGAAGTTTGGAAACACCATATATTTT.

The chain recombines TRBV7-9 with TRBJ1-2; no clear D. The V and J ends lost 5 bases and 4 bases respectively, with 11 bases between them. The length of the CDR3 is 13 residues. CDR1 SEHNR and CDR2 FQNEAQ come from the germline V gene (reference sequence). CDR3 sequence (DNA): TGTGCCAGCAGCCCGCCCTCGGCCTATGGCTACACCTTC. Translated: CASSPPSAYGYTF.

A single count supports this clone. This sequence joins TRBV9 and TRBJ1-6; a weak D match, TRBD1 (5 bases). Deletions cut 5 bases from V and 7 bases from J, with 19 bases between. Germline values: CDR1 SGDLS, CDR2 YYNGEE. The CDR3 sequence is 16 residues long. The CDR3 region is CASSAGTQGYNSPLHF. Here the CDR3 DNA reads TGTGCCAGCAGTGCCGGGACGCAGGGATACAATTCACCCCTCCACTTT. Based on the CDR3 plus reference TRBV9 and TRBJ1-6, the full variable domain is DSGVTQTPKHLITATGQRVTLRCSPRSGDLSVYWYQQSLDQGLQFLIQYYNGEERAKGNILERFSAQQFPDLHSELNLSSLELGDSALYFCASSAGTQGYNSPLHFGNGTRLTVT.

Points on this clone: The missing conserved phenylalanine or tryptophan at the end of this CDR3 makes a read error likely. The DNA is left out, because the CDR3 cannot be placed on it with certainty; the CDR3 is given as TCRdb lists it. The chain employs TRBV7-9 and TRBJ2-2; the D call of TRBD1 is as the table states it, not checked on the DNA. Counting both end residues, the CDR3 totals 13 amino acids. CDR1 is SEHNR and CDR2 is FQNEAQ in the germline V gene (reference sequence). The chain's CDR3 is CASSRDPGQGSME.

This clone has only one observation. The rearrangement links TRBV6-5 to TRBJ1-5; the D gene is possibly TRBD1 (6 bases). CDR3 length: 15 residues. Trimming cost V 7 bases and J 0 bases, with 13 bases left between them. The germline V gene encodes CDR1 MNHEY and CDR2 SVGAGI. The CDR3 region is CASTPRGGSNQPQHF. The CDR3 nucleotides are TGTGCCAGCACCCCAAGAGGGGGTAGCAATCAGCCCCAGCATTTT.

CDR3 sequence: CASSRLGLAGVNEQFF. The CDR3 DNA reads TGTGCCAGCAGCCGGTTGGGGCTAGCGGGAGTCAATGAGCAGTTCTTC. The chain links TRBV6-6 to TRBJ2-1, with TRBD2 matching over 10 bases. J gave up 6 bases and V 6 bases, and 11 bases lay outside the gene matches. Per germline, CDR1 MNHNY and CDR2 SVGAGI (reference sequence). This CDR3 contains 16 residues.

This chain links TRBV7-9 with TRBJ2-7, with D possibly being TRBD2 (6 bases). V lost 0 bases and J lost 7, with 13 bases in between. The length of the CDR3 is 14 residues. The germline V gene has CDR1 SEHNR and CDR2 FQNEAQ (reference sequence). The CDR3 is CASSLASAGPEQYF. CDR3 in DNA: TGTGCCAGCAGCTTAGCAAGTGCGGGGCCGGAGCAGTACTTC.

The chain joins TRBV9 to TRBJ2-7, with TRBD1 matching over 8 bases. The CDR3 runs 15 residues. Germline V gene data show CDR1 as SGDLS and CDR2 as YYNGEE. V shed 3 bases, J shed 1 base, and the junction held 6 bases outside the gene matches. The CDR3 loop is CASSGRTGNSYEQYF. The CDR3 coding sequence is TGTGCCAGCAGCGGACGGACAGGGAATTCCTACGAGCAGTACTTC.

This chain connects TRBV2 to TRBJ2-5; the D call may be TRBD1 or TRBD2 (5 bases each). The CDR3 is 17 amino acids. V was clipped by 7 bases and J by 1 base, with 22 bases between them. CDR1 and CDR2 from the germline V gene are SNHLY and FYNNEI. CDR3 DNA: TGTGCCAGCACCCGAAGCCCCGCCGAGGGGATCCAAGAGACCCAGTACTTC. It is translated as CASTRSPAEGIQETQYF.

This chain connects TRBV25-1 to TRBJ2-1; 13 bases are shared with TRBD2. J was trimmed by 8 bases and V by 7 bases; bases with no gene match: 11. The CDR3 consists of 16 residues. The germline CDR1 and CDR2 sequences are MGHDK and SYGVNS. CDR3 protein: CASTLGLAGDIDEQFF. The CDR3 nucleotides are TGTGCCAGCACCCTCGGACTAGCGGGGGATATAGATGAGCAGTTCTTC. The full variable domain, its missing parts supplied by reference TRBV25-1 and TRBJ2-1, is EADIYQTPRYLVIGTGKKITLECSQTMGHDKMYWYQQDPGMELHLIHYSYGVNSTEKGDLSSESTVSRIRTEHFPLTLESARPSHTSQYLCASTLGLAGDIDEQFFGPGTRLTVL.

The chain has TRBV2 and TRBJ2-3; D is unresolved. The V gene lost 9 bases and the J gene lost 5 bases, with 3 bases spanning the gap. Germline-derived CDR1 and CDR2 are SNHLY and FYNNEI. This CDR3 region has 9 residues. The CDR3 coding sequence is TGTGCCAGTGGAGATACGCAGTATTTT. It yields the protein CASGDTQYF. The full variable domain, completed using reference TRBV2 and TRBJ2-3, is EPEVTQTPSHQVTQMGQEVILRCVPISNHLYFYWYRQILGQKVEFLVSFYNNEISEKSEIFDDQFSVERPDGSNFTLKIRSTKLEDSAMYFCASGDTQYFGPGTRLTVL.

V gene TRBV30 combines with J gene TRBJ1-1, with D hard to call. V was cut by 6 bases and J by 0 bases, with 17 bases left in between. Germline V lookup: CDR1 GTSNPN, CDR2 SVGIG (reference sequence). The CDR3 is 15 amino acids. The CDR3 protein is CACNFIGVLNTEAFF. CDR3 bases: TGTGCCTGCAATTTCATAGGAGTTTTGAACACTGAAGCTTTCTTT. The full variable domain, rest sourced from reference TRBV30 and TRBJ1-1, is SQTIHQWPATLVQPVGSPLSLECTVEGTSNPNLYWYRQAAGRGLQLLFYSVGIGQISSEVPQNLSASRPQDRQFILSSKKLLLSDSGFYLCACNFIGVLNTEAFFGQGTRLTVV.

The chain joins TRBV6-1 to TRBJ2-7, with a possible D match to TRBD1 (5 bases). From germline, CDR1 is MNHNS and CDR2 SASEGT. V dropped 1 base and J dropped 4 bases, with 17 bases sitting between them. The CDR3 length is 16 residues. The CDR3 bases are TGTGCCAGCAGTGAAGGAATCGGCAGGGTAGGATACGAGCAGTACTTC. The encoded protein is CASSEGIGRVGYEQYF.

The chain recombines TRBV6-1 with TRBJ1-5; no definite D call. CDR1 is MNHNS, CDR2 SASEGT, per germline. Trimming removed 0 bases from V and 3 bases from J, with 24 bases in between. The CDR3 has 20 residues. The CDR3 DNA is TGTGCCAGCAGTGAAGCGCTTCTTTGGGAGGGAAATTCCCCCAATCAGCCCCAGCATTTT. This encodes CASSEALLWEGNSPNQPQHF.

This clone was observed a single time. The chain uses TRBV4-1 and TRBJ2-7; 9 bases are a match to TRBD2. CDR3 length equals 15 residues. V lost 4 bases, J lost 4 bases, and 8 bases stayed unmatched. Germline V gives CDR1 MGHRA, CDR2 YSYEKL. The CDR3 loop reads CASSLRLAEGYEQYF. The CDR3 DNA follows: TGCGCCAGCAGCCTCCGACTAGCGGAGGGGTACGAGCAGTACTTC.

This clone was observed a single time. The V gene is TRBV28, the J gene TRBJ2-7; D may correspond to TRBD1 or TRBD2 (6 bases each). Germline V CDR1 and CDR2: MDHEN, SYDVKM. The germline V and J ends were trimmed by 3 bases and 6 bases, with 9 bases remaining between them. The CDR3 extends over 12 amino acids. In DNA, the CDR3 is TGTGCCAGCAGTTTCCCGGGGGCCGAGCAGTACTTC. Protein: CASSFPGAEQYF.

This chain uses TRBV11-3 with TRBJ2-3, with no clear D. Trimming took off 4 bases at V and 0 bases at J, with 20 bases between the two ends. Germline V gene data show CDR1 as SGHNT and CDR2 as YENEEA. The CDR3 sequence is 18 residues long. The CDR3 DNA follows: TGTGCCAGCAGCTCCCTAAGGTACAGACCTATTAGCACAGATACGCAGTATTTT. This sequence encodes CASSSLRYRPISTDTQYF.

CDR3 sequence (DNA): TGTGCCAGCAGCGTAGGAAGGGAGCTGGACTACAATGAGCAGTTCTTC. Residues: CASSVGRELDYNEQFF. The gene calls are TRBV9 and TRBJ2-1; weak D call: TRBD2 (5 bases). CDR3 length: 16 residues. The V end was cut by 0 bases, the J end by 3 bases, with 13 bases between. Germline V gene data show CDR1 as SGDLS and CDR2 as YYNGEE.

With regard to this clone: Other DNA sequences of this sample code for an identical CDR3. The gene calls are TRBV27 and TRBJ1-2, with 8 positions matching TRBD1. The CDR3 is 13 residues long. The ends lost 6 bases at V and 7 bases at J; junction bases unmatched: 7. Per the germline V gene, CDR1 is MNHEY and CDR2 is SMNVEV (reference sequence). The CDR3 bases are TGTGCCAGCAGCCCAGGGGGCGCGGCTGGCTACACCTTC. Translation gives CASSPGGAAGYTF.

V usage is TRBV7-9 and J usage is TRBJ1-2; 8 bases line up with TRBD1. V was pared by 6 bases and J by 2 bases, with 8 bases of the junction left unmatched. The length of the CDR3 is 15 residues. Germline V gene lookup returns CDR1 SEHNR and CDR2 FQNEAQ (reference sequence). CDR3 DNA sequence: TGTGCCAGCAGGTTCGACAGGGGCAACAACTATGGCTACACCTTC. It is translated as CASRFDRGNNYGYTF.

The chain combines TRBV13 with TRBJ1-1; D unclear. Germline assignment: CDR1 PRHDT and CDR2 FYEKMQ (reference sequence). V lost 0 bases, J lost 1 base, and 6 bases lay in between. The CDR3 contains 14 residues. The CDR3 DNA sequence: TGTGCCAGCAGCTTAGGCGCAGGGAACACTGAAGCTTTCTTT. Its translation: CASSLGAGNTEAFF.

V usage is TRBV28 and J usage is TRBJ2-7, with TRBD2 as a possible D gene (5 bases). The CDR3 extends over 15 amino acids. The V end was cut by 2 bases, the J end by 4 bases, with 15 bases between. Germline values: CDR1 MDHEN, CDR2 SYDVKM. DNA for the CDR3: TGTGCCAGCAGTTTAAGCGGCGTGGGCGCATACGAGCAGTACTTC. Encoded protein: CASSLSGVGAYEQYF.

This chain links TRBV11-2 with TRBJ2-7; no firm D call. Germline V lookup: CDR1 SGHAT, CDR2 FQNNGV. Trimming removed 1 base at V and 4 bases at J, with 14 bases between. The CDR3 extends over 15 amino acids. The CDR3 protein is CASSLVVNRLYEQYF. The CDR3 coding sequence is TGTGCCAGCAGCTTAGTTGTGAACAGATTATACGAGCAGTACTTC.

The V call is TRBV6-5, the J call TRBJ2-3; tentative D call: TRBD1 (6 bases). Deletions cut 6 bases from V and 0 bases from J, with 10 bases between. This CDR3 is built from 14 residues. Germline lookup yields CDR1 MNHEY and CDR2 SVGAGI. The CDR3 DNA is TGTGCCAGCAGCCCACAGGGAAGCACAGATACGCAGTATTTT. Encoded protein: CASSPQGSTDTQYF.

About this clone itself: This specimen includes other DNA sequences encoding the same CDR3. The gene calls are TRBV6-5 and TRBJ2-2, with D possibly being TRBD1 or TRBD2 (7 bases each). Germline values: CDR1 MNHEY, CDR2 SVGAGI. This CDR3 region has 15 residues. The V and J ends lost 0 bases and 6 bases respectively, with 11 bases between them. The CDR3 reads CASSYSPGGAGELFF. The CDR3 coding sequence is TGTGCCAGCAGTTACTCACCAGGGGGGGCCGGGGAGCTGTTTTTT.

Turning to this clone: The same CDR3 is also encoded by other DNA sequences in this sample. The gene calls are TRBV7-9 and TRBJ1-1, with D unclear. The germline gives CDR1 SEHNR, CDR2 FQNEAQ (reference sequence). V was cut by 0 bases and J by 5 bases, with 7 bases left in between. The CDR3 extends over 13 amino acids. The CDR3 reads CASSLALWTEAFF. In DNA, the CDR3 is TGTGCCAGCAGCTTAGCGTTATGGACTGAAGCTTTCTTT.

This sequence joins TRBV7-6 and TRBJ1-1; weak D call: TRBD1 (5 bases). CDR3 size: 12 residues. CDR1 and CDR2 from the germline V gene are SGHVS and FNYEAQ. V lost 8 bases and J lost 3, with 10 bases in between. CDR3 amino acids: CASGGMDTEAFF. The CDR3 DNA sequence: TGTGCCAGCGGGGGGATGGACACTGAAGCTTTCTTT.